This paragraph covers one T cell receptor beta chain sequence. What it binds is not known. The germline gene is not matched at one end of the junction; a read error may be the cause. CD4+CD45RO+CD25- cells were isolated as memory CD4+ T cells. Each CDR3 protein is one row after TCRdb ran MiXCR on the 5' RACE reads. The sample includes around 5,600 distinct CDR3 sequences, 65% to 75% of them seen just once. Notes on the study in general: In terms of TCR gene usage, tumor memory CD4+ T cells clustered together with blood and lymph node memory CD4+ cells, as well as with lymph node naive CD4+ cells.

The receptor's source is a female donor with breast cancer. The sequencing sample was made of memory CD4+ T cells sorted from a lymph node. Subset meaning: memory CD4+ T cells, CD4+CD45RO+CD25-.

The CDR3: CASSLDHPGLSPLRF. In nucleotides, the CDR3 is TGCGCCAGCAGCTTGGACCACCCCGGGCTTTCACCCCTCCGCTTT. The V gene is TRBV5-1, the J gene TRBJ1-6; no definite D call. Germline V lookup: CDR1 SGHRS, CDR2 YFSETQ. The CDR3 is 15 amino acids.